The 11 T cell receptor beta chains below come from one sample, sequenced in a study of T cell changes during pregnancy in multiple sclerosis. Data came from immunoSEQ multiplex PCR; TCRdb stores just in-frame clones and leaves some out. The sample shows under 15,000 clones, approximately 88% of them seen only once. The input for sequencing was CD8+ T cells from peripheral blood mononuclear cells, taken in the second trimester of pregnancy. The receptors originated from a female donor in good health, enrolled as a control in a pregnancy study.

This rearrangement joins TRBV27 to TRBJ1-6; TRBD1 matches at 9 bases. Per the germline V gene, CDR1 is MNHEY and CDR2 is SMNVEV (reference sequence). The J segment lost 7 bases and the V segment lost 5 bases, leaving 6 bases of the junction unmatched. The CDR3 is 15 amino acids. CDR3 coding DNA: TGTGCCAGCAGTCAGCGGGACAGGGTCAATTCACCCCTCCACTTT. It yields the protein CASSQRDRVNSPLHF.

This clone was found a few times. The chain employs TRBV6-4 and TRBJ2-3; 8 bases are shared with TRBD2. V shed 3 bases, J shed 2 bases, and the junction held 4 bases outside the gene matches. CDR1 is MRHNA, CDR2 SNTAGT, per germline. The CDR3 runs to 15 residues. CDR3 sequence: CASSEGGGSTDTQYF. DNA for the CDR3: TGTGCCAGCAGTGAAGGCGGGGGGTCCACAGATACGCAGTATTTT.

J is TRBJ2-7 and V is TRBV7-3, with 12 positions matching TRBD1. J gave up 1 base and V 2 bases, and 6 bases lay outside the gene matches. The germline V gene has CDR1 SGHTA and CDR2 FQGTGA. The CDR3 has 17 residues. CDR3 sequence reads: CASSLGTGGALSYEQYF. The CDR3 DNA sequence: TGTGCCAGCAGCTTAGGGACAGGGGGCGCGTTGTCCTACGAGCAGTACTTC.

In nucleotides, the CDR3 is TGTGCCAGCAGCCTCCCGAGGGAAACCTACGAGCAGTACTTC. It encodes CASSLPRETYEQYF. The chain recombines TRBV7-9 with TRBJ2-7, with a weak D call TRBD2 (5 bases). The CDR3 runs to 14 residues. Germline V gene sequence: CDR1 SEHNR, CDR2 FQNEAQ (reference sequence). Trimming took 5 bases from V and 2 from J, leaving 13 bases between them. Based on the CDR3 plus reference TRBV7-9 and TRBJ2-7, the full variable domain is DTGVSQNPRHKITKRGQNVTFRCDPISEHNRLYWYRQTLGQGPEFLTYFQNEAQLEKSRLLSDRFSAERPKGSFSTLEIQRTEQGDSAMYLCASSLPRETYEQYFGPGTRLTVT.

CDR3 residues: CASNFPGGYGYTF. The CDR3 DNA reads TGTGCCAGCAACTTCCCGGGGGGATATGGCTACACCTTC. J is TRBJ1-2 and V is TRBV7-9; D is possibly TRBD1 (5 bases). The CDR3 has 13 residues. Germline assignment: CDR1 SEHNR and CDR2 FQNEAQ (reference sequence). V lost 7 bases to trimming and J lost 5 bases, with 14 bases between them.

The chain uses TRBV19 and TRBJ2-1; 10 bases line up with TRBD2. This CDR3 has 16 residues. V lost 0 bases, J lost 7 bases, and 6 bases stayed unmatched. The germline CDR1 and CDR2 sequences are LNHDA and SQIVND (reference sequence). The CDR3 loop reads CASSIDGLAGVNEQFF. CDR3 nucleotides: TGTGCCAGTAGTATAGATGGGCTAGCGGGAGTTAATGAGCAGTTCTTC.

The V and J genes are TRBV11-2 and TRBJ2-1; 15 bases line up with TRBD2. The CDR3 loop spans 17 amino acids. V shed 0 bases and J 7 bases; nucleotides not matched to a gene: 4. The germline V gene has CDR1 SGHAT and CDR2 FQNNGV. The CDR3: CASSLDLGLAGGNEQFF. CDR3 sequence (DNA): TGTGCCAGCAGCTTAGATCTGGGACTAGCGGGGGGTAATGAGCAGTTCTTC.

The J gene is TRBJ1-1, the V gene TRBV5-4, with D possibly TRBD1 on 6 matching bases. Trimming stripped 9 bases from V and 9 bases from J, with 21 bases between. Germline-derived CDR1 and CDR2 are SGHNT and YYREEE (reference sequence). The CDR3 is 13 amino acids. The CDR3 region is CATWRTEPSQAFF. CDR3 in DNA: TGTGCCACTTGGCGGACAGAACCCAGCCAAGCTTTCTTT.

The CDR3 is CACGRMNTEAFF. In nucleotides, the CDR3 is TGTGCCTGCGGGCGTATGAACACTGAAGCTTTCTTT. The chain links TRBV27 to TRBJ1-1; D gene uncertain. From germline, CDR1 is MNHEY and CDR2 SMNVEV (reference sequence). The CDR3 length is 12 residues. V lost 11 bases and J 0 bases, leaving 10 bases between the germline ends.

The chain carries TRBV6-5 and TRBJ1-1; maybe TRBD1 (5 bases). Germline lookup yields CDR1 MNHEY and CDR2 SVGAGI. The CDR3 is 12 residues long. Deletions cut 9 bases from V and 5 bases from J, with 13 bases between. The CDR3 DNA reads as TGTGCCAGTAGCAGGGAAAGTACTGAAGCTTTCTTT. Protein sequence: CASSRESTEAFF.

The genes are TRBV7-8 and TRBJ2-7, with 8 bases fitting TRBD2. Per the germline V gene, CDR1 is SGHVS and CDR2 is FQNEAQ. V gave up 2 bases and J gave up 4 bases; unmatched junction bases: 16. The CDR3 loop spans 18 amino acids. The DNA of the CDR3 is TGTGCCAGCAGCTTATTCGGACGGTTAGCGGGAAGACGGTACGAGCAGTACTTC. Its translation: CASSLFGRLAGRRYEQYF.